The entry that follows covers one TCR beta chain sequence. Its antigen is still unknown. Autoimmune disease history or systemic immunosuppression led to patient exclusion. Drawing of blood for sampling happened at baseline, at cycle 4 day 1, and at cycle 7 day 1. Profiling relied on immunoSEQ multiplex PCR, and the TCRdb table lists in-frame clones only, not all of them. In the table there are nearly 25,000 clones, approximately 91% of which are singletons. The data are from a study of OX40 agonist ivuxolimab in advanced cancers. Study findings and constraints: On average, a greater number of expanded clones characterised CD8+ T cells relative to CD4+. At 0.1 to 3.0 mg/kg and by week 6, CD4+ and CD8+ T cells in the blood had expanded clonally.

Germline loops: CDR1 KGHSH, CDR2 LQKENI. V was pared by 4 bases and J by 2 bases, with 5 bases between. The CDR3 extends over 12 amino acids. This receptor was obtained from an adult with an advanced solid tumor such as melanoma, head and neck, liver or kidney cancer. This chain uses TRBV18 with TRBJ2-5; D uncertain. The sample consisted of CD4+ or CD8+ T cells sorted from blood, taken in a trial of the OX40 agonist ivuxolimab. DNA for the CDR3: TGTGCCAGCTCACTCAAGCAAGAGACCCAGTACTTC. It codes for CASSLKQETQYF.